The rows below give T cell receptor beta chains drawn from one sample of a study of T-cell reconstitution after alpha-beta-depleted transplantation in children. TCRdb independently ran MiXCR on the PCR reads; one entry per CDR3 protein. Of 200,000 to 250,000 distinct CDR3 sequences listed, 8.4% were seen once; the top ten hold about a third. The input for sequencing was PBMCs, mostly from graft donor cells, taken 360 days after TCRalphabeta/CD19-depleted stem cell transplant. Every receptor here comes from a male patient aged 2 to 10 who had a stem cell transplant for acute myeloid leukemia, so the T cells may come from the graft donor. The CDR3 runs from the conserved cysteine through the conserved F or W. D genes are given only for firm matches. Expanded clones are given a class, and other clones once, few, many or no size at all.

size,J,V,length,D,CDR3,DNA
-,TRBJ2-6,TRBV12-3/TRBV12-4,17,-,CASSLARRITGANVLTF,TGTGCCAGCAGTTTAGCGCGACGGATAACTGGGGCCAACGTCCTGACTTTC
few,TRBJ2-2,TRBV4-1,17,-,CASSQVGRVPKPGELFF,TGCGCCAGCAGCCAAGTCGGCAGGGTCCCAAAACCCGGGGAGCTGTTTTTT
-,TRBJ2-6,TRBV6-4,16,TRBD1,CASRPGTGSGANVLTF,TGTGCCAGCCGTCCCGGGACAGGGTCCGGGGCCAACGTCCTGACTTTC
many,TRBJ2-6,TRBV28,15,-,CASKVRQTGANVLTF,TGTGCCAGCAAGGTCAGACAGACTGGGGCCAACGTCCTGACTTTC
many,TRBJ2-5,TRBV10-3,13,TRBD2,CAISGTRTETQYF,TGTGCCATCAGTGGGACTAGGACAGAGACCCAGTACTTC
few,TRBJ2-3,TRBV3-1,15,TRBD2,CASSLIAGSTDTQYF,TGTGCCAGCAGCCTTATAGCGGGGAGCACAGATACGCAGTATTTT
-,TRBJ1-6,TRBV20-1,13,-,CSATKTANSPLHF,TGCAGTGCCACGAAGACAGCTAATTCACCCCTCCACTTT
-,TRBJ2-1,TRBV7-9,17,TRBD2,CASSLAVPSGSYNEQFF,TGTGCCAGCAGCTTAGCGGTCCCTAGCGGCTCCTACAATGAGCAGTTCTTC
many,TRBJ1-4,TRBV5-1,17,-,CASSGGQSGGRVEKLFF,TGCGCCAGCAGCGGGGGACAATCGGGGGGCCGGGTTGAAAAACTGTTTTTT
-,TRBJ1-1,TRBV18,15,-,CASSPGGRVNTEAFF,TGTGCCAGCTCACCCGGGGGCAGGGTGAACACTGAAGCTTTCTTT
few,TRBJ2-7,TRBV18,17,TRBD2,CASSPRRTSGISYEQYF,TGTGCCAGCTCACCACGGCGGACTAGCGGGATCTCCTACGAGCAGTACTTC
many,TRBJ2-7,TRBV15,13,-,CATSGWGPNEQYF,TGTGCCACCAGCGGGTGGGGCCCCAACGAGCAGTACTTC
few,TRBJ2-5,TRBV5-5,15,-,CASSLGWRAQETQYF,TGTGCCAGCAGCTTGGGGTGGAGGGCCCAAGAGACCCAGTACTTC
many,TRBJ2-7,TRBV5-1,15,TRBD2,CASSLQAGGRQEQYF,TGCGCCAGCAGCCTCCAAGCGGGAGGGAGGCAGGAGCAGTACTTC
many,TRBJ1-1,TRBV12-3/TRBV12-4,17,-,CASSPGWAGDWGTEAFF,TGTGCCAGCAGCCCCGGCTGGGCAGGGGATTGGGGCACTGAAGCTTTCTTT
-,TRBJ2-1,TRBV5-1,15,TRBD1,CASSPTGGNDNEQFF,TGCGCCAGCAGTCCGACAGGGGGCAATGACAATGAGCAGTTCTTC
few,TRBJ2-1,TRBV20-1,17,TRBD2,CSASTSGGGRGYNEQFF,TGCAGTGCTTCCACTAGCGGGGGGGGCCGAGGCTACAATGAGCAGTTCTTC
-,TRBJ1-5,TRBV12-3/TRBV12-4,13,-,CASSLGGTQPQHF,TGTGCCAGCAGTTTAGGGGGGACTCAGCCCCAGCATTTT
few,TRBJ2-6,TRBV7-9,17,-,CASSLGKRASGANVLTF,TGTGCCAGCAGCTTGGGAAAGAGGGCCTCTGGGGCCAACGTCCTGACTTTC
-,TRBJ1-5,TRBV27,14,-,CASSLSDGMQPQHF,TGTGCCAGCAGTTTGAGTGATGGGATGCAGCCCCAGCATTTT
few,TRBJ2-5,TRBV24-1,14,-,CATSDPRVGETQYF,TGTGCCACCAGTGACCCGAGGGTTGGGGAGACCCAGTACTTC
many,TRBJ2-5,TRBV12-3/TRBV12-4,15,-,CASSSRRGGEETQYF,TGTGCCAGCAGTTCAAGAAGGGGAGGTGAGGAGACCCAGTACTTC